One and the same sample provided the 21 T cell receptor beta chains below, sequenced in a study of shared clonotypes between healthy human individuals. Measured with immunoSEQ multiplex PCR; TCRdb has only the in-frame clones, and not every one. The profile covers roughly 2 million clones, with 85% to 95% appearing a single time and under 0.15% taken by the ten largest. Sequenced input: naive CD4+ T cells sorted from blood. This sample's subset: CD45RA+ positively selected. The receptors originated from a young man in good health.

The rearrangement links TRBV5-1 to TRBJ2-1, with D perhaps being TRBD1 or TRBD2 (5 bases each). V gave up 6 bases and J gave up 4 bases, with 17 bases separating them. This CDR3 spans 15 amino acids. Germline CDR1 is SGHRS and CDR2 is YFSETQ. The chain's CDR3 is CASTPGTAAYNEQFF. CDR3 DNA sequence: TGCGCCAGCACCCCGGGGACGGCAGCGTACAATGAGCAGTTCTTC. The whole variable domain, remainder taken from reference TRBV5-1 and TRBJ2-1, is KAGVTQTPRYLIKTRGQQVTLSCSPISGHRSVSWYQQTPGQGLQFLFEYFSETQRNKGNFPGRFSGRQFSNSRSEMNVSTLELGDSALYLCASTPGTAAYNEQFFGPGTRLTVL.

This chain joins TRBV5-1 and TRBJ2-3; D is perhaps TRBD1 (6 bases). The CDR3 has 15 amino acids. Germline CDR1 SGHRS, CDR2 YFSETQ. V was pared by 0 bases and J by 5 bases, with 13 bases between. The CDR3 DNA is TGCGCCAGCAGCTTGGCCAACAGGGACCAAGATACGCAGTATTTT. Protein: CASSLANRDQDTQYF.

This sequence joins TRBV7-9 and TRBJ2-7, with 8 bases identical to TRBD1. The CDR3 is 15 residues long. Germline loops: CDR1 SEHNR, CDR2 FQNEAQ (reference sequence). The V and J ends lost 5 bases and 9 bases, in that order; junction bases with no gene match: 15. Written as DNA, the CDR3 is TGTGCCAGCAGCCCAGGACAGGGAATCTACGATGGGCAGTACTTC. It specifies CASSPGQGIYDGQYF.

The chain combines TRBV27 with TRBJ1-4, with 7 bases matching TRBD1. CDR3 length: 18 amino acids. Germline assignment: CDR1 MNHEY and CDR2 SMNVEV (reference sequence). V trimming: 5 bases; J trimming: 8 bases; junction bases outside the gene matches: 20. CDR3 nucleotide sequence: TGTGCCAGCAGTCCCCAAAGTTCCGGGACAGCCGGGTGGGAAAAACTGTTTTTT. This sequence encodes CASSPQSSGTAGWEKLFF.

V gene TRBV7-2 combines with J gene TRBJ1-2, with 8 bases fitting TRBD1. Per germline, CDR1 SGHTA and CDR2 FQGNSA. V lost 2 bases and J lost 4; bases outside the gene matches: 6. The CDR3 loop spans 15 amino acids. CDR3 in amino acids: CASSLQGASSYGYTF. The CDR3 nucleotides read TGTGCCAGCAGCTTACAGGGGGCCTCTAGCTATGGCTACACCTTC.

The chain is built from TRBV28 and TRBJ2-7, with D possibly TRBD1 on 5 matching bases. Germline V CDR1 and CDR2: MDHEN, SYDVKM. Trimming shortened V by 5 bases and J by 6 bases, and 11 bases separated the two germline ends. The CDR3 length is 12 residues. For the CDR3, the DNA is TGTGCCAGCAGTCCCTTGGGGCGCGAGCAGTACTTC. Protein product: CASSPLGREQYF.

This clone was found once. The genes are TRBV2 and TRBJ1-2; 7 nucleotides agree with TRBD1. Trimming took 5 bases from V and 0 from J; bases not matched to a gene: 12. The CDR3 is 17 residues long. Per the germline V gene, CDR1 is SNHLY and CDR2 is FYNNEI. Here the CDR3 reads CASSLRQGGEANYGYTF. In nucleotides, the CDR3 is TGTGCCAGCAGTCTAAGACAGGGCGGTGAGGCTAACTATGGCTACACCTTC.

The chain uses TRBV6-5 and TRBJ1-1, with 8 bases identical to TRBD1. CDR3 length: 15 amino acids. V gave up 6 bases and J gave up 4 bases; unmatched junction bases: 10. The V gene's germline CDR1 is MNHEY and CDR2 SVGAGI. The CDR3 here is CASRKQGVGITEAFF. The CDR3 nucleotides read TGTGCCAGCAGAAAACAGGGGGTAGGGATCACTGAAGCTTTCTTT.

This sequence joins TRBV5-1 and TRBJ2-7; 7 bases line up with TRBD2. Germline CDR1 and CDR2: SGHRS and YFSETQ. The CDR3 loop spans 15 amino acids. V lost 4 bases to trimming and J lost 4 bases; unmatched junction nucleotides: 11. The CDR3 nucleotides are TGCGCCAGCAGCCAACTCCCGGGACTATCGTACGAGCAGTACTTC. Amino acid sequence: CASSQLPGLSYEQYF.

As for this clone: The sample contains more than one DNA sequence encoding this CDR3. V is TRBV7-2 and J is TRBJ2-2, with unresolved D. CDR1 and CDR2 (germline): SGHTA, FQGNSA. The CDR3 length is 13 residues. Trimming stripped 5 bases from V and 3 bases from J, with 7 bases between. The CDR3 loop is CASSLGYTGELFF. CDR3 coding DNA: TGTGCCAGCAGCCTAGGTTACACCGGGGAGCTGTTTTTT.

The chain links TRBV11-2 to TRBJ2-3; 7 nucleotides agree with TRBD1. V shed 3 bases and J 6 bases; nucleotides not matched to a gene: 9. The CDR3 spans 15 residues. The germline CDR1 and CDR2 sequences are SGHAT and FQNNGV. CDR3 sequence (DNA): TGTGCCAGCAGCTTGACAGGGTCAGGAAGGGATACGCAGTATTTT. It is translated as CASSLTGSGRDTQYF.

This chain links TRBV18 with TRBJ2-5; D gene ambiguous. Germline values: CDR1 KGHSH, CDR2 LQKENI. Trimming removed 0 bases at V and 0 bases at J, with 8 bases between. CDR3 length equals 15 residues. The CDR3 DNA reads as TGTGCCAGCTCACCACCGGTCGGGTACCAAGAGACCCAGTACTTC. Residues: CASSPPVGYQETQYF. Drawing the rest from reference TRBV18 and TRBJ2-5, the complete variable domain is NAGVMQNPRHLVRRRGQEARLRCSPMKGHSHVYWYRQLPEEGLKFMVYLQKENIIDESGMPKERFSAEFPKEGPSILRIQQVVRGDSAAYFCASSPPVGYQETQYFGPGTRLLVL.

V and J are TRBV2 and TRBJ2-2; no definite D call. The germline CDR1 and CDR2 sequences are SNHLY and FYNNEI. Trimming took 7 bases from V and 1 from J, leaving 13 bases between them. This CDR3 comprises 15 residues. The CDR3 here is CASNPQSMNTGELFF. DNA of the CDR3: TGTGCCAGCAATCCCCAGTCTATGAACACCGGGGAGCTGTTTTTT.

The rearrangement joins TRBV18 to TRBJ2-2, with TRBD2 matching over 7 bases. CDR1 and CDR2 (germline): KGHSH, LQKENI. V shed 8 bases, J shed 3 bases, and the junction held 9 bases outside the gene matches. CDR3 length: 15 amino acids. Written as DNA, the CDR3 is TGTGCCAGCACTACCGGGGAGGGATACACCGGGGAGCTGTTTTTT. Amino acid sequence: CASTTGEGYTGELFF.

V gene TRBV7-6 combines with J gene TRBJ2-1; D might be TRBD1 (6 bases). V shed 3 bases and J shed 2 bases, with 8 bases lying between them. Germline V gene data show CDR1 as SGHVS and CDR2 as FNYEAQ. The CDR3 runs 14 residues. Here the CDR3 reads CASSFEGAYNEQFF. In nucleotides, the CDR3 is TGTGCCAGCAGCTTTGAGGGGGCCTACAATGAGCAGTTCTTC.

The chain combines TRBV5-6 with TRBJ1-5, with 8 bases identical to TRBD1. There are 15 residues in the CDR3. The germline gives CDR1 SGHDT, CDR2 YYEEEE. J lost 7 bases, V lost 0 bases, and 6 bases had no gene match. The DNA for the CDR3 is TGTGCCAGCAGCTTGGGCAGGGGGCCGGGACAGCCCCAGCATTTT. Encoded protein: CASSLGRGPGQPQHF.

The chain links TRBV6-5 to TRBJ1-3, with D unresolved. Trimming shortened V by 4 bases and J by 6 bases, and 4 bases separated the two germline ends. Looked up from germline, CDR1 is MNHEY and CDR2 is SVGAGI. CDR3 length: 11 amino acids. CDR3 residues: CASSFLNTIYF. The CDR3 bases are TGTGCCAGCAGTTTTTTAAACACCATATATTTT.

With regard to this clone: At one end the junction does not follow the germline gene, possibly because of a read error. CDR3 sequence: CSAEGMFF. The CDR3 coding sequence is TGCAGCGCTGAAGGGATGTTTTTT. This chain uses TRBV29-1 with TRBJ1-4; D is undetermined. This CDR3 region has 8 residues. Germline CDR1 SQVTM, CDR2 ANQGSEA. The full variable domain, rest sourced from reference TRBV29-1 and TRBJ1-4, is SAVISQKPSRDICQRGTSLTIQCQVDSQVTMMFWYRQQPGQSLTLIATANQGSEATYESGFVIDKFPISRPNLTFSTLTVSNMSPEDSSIYLCSAEGMFFGSGTQLSVL.

A note on this clone: Different DNA sequences within this sample yield the same CDR3. The chain uses TRBV6-6 and TRBJ2-7; D unresolved. Per germline, CDR1 MNHNY and CDR2 SVGAGI (reference sequence). Trimming took 5 bases from V and 1 from J, leaving 6 bases between them. This CDR3 is 12 amino acids long. CDR3 nucleotide sequence: TGTGCCAGCAGTAAGGGTTCCTACGAGCAGTACTTC. Protein: CASSKGSYEQYF.

The chain combines TRBV18 with TRBJ2-7, with a tentative D call TRBD2 (5 bases). The CDR3 length is 15 residues. Germline V gives CDR1 KGHSH, CDR2 LQKENI. Trimming took off 5 bases at V and 0 bases at J, with 14 bases between the two ends. CDR3 region: CASSSGADSSYEQYF. The CDR3 nucleotides read TGTGCCAGCTCATCCGGAGCGGATAGCTCCTACGAGCAGTACTTC.

The rearrangement joins TRBV11-2 to TRBJ2-1, with D maybe TRBD2 (6 bases). V shed 4 bases and J shed 5 bases, with 12 bases lying between them. Germline loops: CDR1 SGHAT, CDR2 FQNNGV. CDR3 size: 14 residues. The chain's CDR3 is CASSSAGPNNEQFF. For the CDR3, the DNA is TGTGCCAGCAGCTCCGCGGGACCGAACAATGAGCAGTTCTTC. Drawing the rest from reference TRBV11-2 and TRBJ2-1, the complete variable domain is EAGVAQSPRYKIIEKRQSVAFWCNPISGHATLYWYQQILGQGPKLLIQFQNNGVVDDSQLPKDRFSAERLKGVDSTLKIQPAKLEDSAVYLCASSSAGPNNEQFFGPGTRLTVL.